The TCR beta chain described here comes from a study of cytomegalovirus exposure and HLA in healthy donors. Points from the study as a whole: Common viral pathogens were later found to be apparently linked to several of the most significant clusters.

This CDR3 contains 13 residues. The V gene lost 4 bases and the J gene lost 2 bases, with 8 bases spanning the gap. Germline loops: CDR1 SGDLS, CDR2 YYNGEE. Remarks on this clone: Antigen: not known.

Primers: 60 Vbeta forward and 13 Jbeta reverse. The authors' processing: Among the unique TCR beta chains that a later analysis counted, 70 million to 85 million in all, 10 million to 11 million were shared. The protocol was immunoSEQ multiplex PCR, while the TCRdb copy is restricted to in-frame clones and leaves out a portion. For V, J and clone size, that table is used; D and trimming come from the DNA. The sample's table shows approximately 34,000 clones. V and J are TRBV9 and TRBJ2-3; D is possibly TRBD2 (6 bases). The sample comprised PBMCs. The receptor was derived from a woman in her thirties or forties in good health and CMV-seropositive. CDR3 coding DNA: TGTGCCAGCAGCAGGGGACTCACAGATACGCAGTATTTT. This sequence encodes CASSRGLTDTQYF.